This entry features one TCR beta chain sequence. The antigen is unknown. V trimming: 7 bases; J trimming: 2 bases; junction bases outside the gene matches: 7. Germline lookup yields CDR1 SGDLS and CDR2 YYNGEE. The CDR3 contains 14 residues. This record belongs to a study of identical twins. Findings and caveats of the study: In monozygotic twins, models underestimated the sharing of out-of-frame TCR alpha.

It was template switching that added a universal primer site, and there were unique molecular identifiers on the cDNA. One entry per CDR3 protein, called by TCRdb with MiXCR from the 5' RACE reads. The sample records fewer than 900,000 distinct CDR3 sequences, around a sixth being singletons. The data also belong to a second study, concerning T cells expressing NK-cell markers. That paper states: In a few donors, dominant clonotypes made up roughly 28.3-65% of CD3+CD56-NKG2C+ cells. Expanded NKG2C+ T cell clones were not confirmed as HCMV-specific.

The sequenced sample was PBMCs. The chain uses TRBV9 and TRBJ2-3; 7 bases align to TRBD2. The TCR originated in a young woman in good health. In DNA, the CDR3 is TGTGCCAGCGGAAGCGGGACCCTCACAGATACGCAGTATTTT. This translates into CASGSGTLTDTQYF.